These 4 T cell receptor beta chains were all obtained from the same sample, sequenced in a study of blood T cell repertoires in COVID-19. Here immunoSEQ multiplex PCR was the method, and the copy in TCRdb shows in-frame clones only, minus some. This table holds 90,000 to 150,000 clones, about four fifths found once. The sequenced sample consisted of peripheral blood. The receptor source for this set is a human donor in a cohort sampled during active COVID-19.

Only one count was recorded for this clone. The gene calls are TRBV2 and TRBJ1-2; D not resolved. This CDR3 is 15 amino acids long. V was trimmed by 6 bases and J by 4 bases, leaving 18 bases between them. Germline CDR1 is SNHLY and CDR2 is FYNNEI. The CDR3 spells CASRTATGIGYGYTF. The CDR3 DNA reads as TGTGCCAGCAGAACCGCTACCGGGATTGGCTATGGCTACACCTTC. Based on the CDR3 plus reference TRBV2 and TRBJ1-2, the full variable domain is EPEVTQTPSHQVTQMGQEVILRCVPISNHLYFYWYRQILGQKVEFLVSFYNNEISEKSEIFDDQFSVERPDGSNFTLKIRSTKLEDSAMYFCASRTATGIGYGYTFGSGTRLTVV.

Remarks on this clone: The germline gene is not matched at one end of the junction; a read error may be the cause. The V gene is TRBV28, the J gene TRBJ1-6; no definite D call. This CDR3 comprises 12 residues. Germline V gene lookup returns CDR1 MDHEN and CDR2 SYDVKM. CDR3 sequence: CASSFGDSPLHF. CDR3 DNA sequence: TGTGCCAGCAGTTTCGGGGATTCCCCCCTCCACTTT. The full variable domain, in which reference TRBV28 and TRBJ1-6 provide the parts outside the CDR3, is DVKVTQSSRYLVKRTGEKVFLECVQDMDHENMFWYRQDPGLGLRLIYFSYDVKMKEKGDIPEGYSVSREKKERFSLILESASTNQTSMYLCASSFGDSPLHFGNGTRLTVT.

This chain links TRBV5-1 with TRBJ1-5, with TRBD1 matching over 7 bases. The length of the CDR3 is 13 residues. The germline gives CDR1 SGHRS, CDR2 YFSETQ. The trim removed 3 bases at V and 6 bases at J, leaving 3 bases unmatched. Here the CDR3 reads CASSSQGFQPQHF. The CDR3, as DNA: TGCGCCAGCAGCTCACAGGGGTTTCAGCCCCAGCATTTT.

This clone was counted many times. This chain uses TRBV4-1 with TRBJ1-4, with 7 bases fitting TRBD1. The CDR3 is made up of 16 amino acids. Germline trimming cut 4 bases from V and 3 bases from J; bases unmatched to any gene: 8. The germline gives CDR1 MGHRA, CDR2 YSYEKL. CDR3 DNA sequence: TGCGCCAGCAGCCCGGGGCAGGGGGAAGCTAATGAAAAACTGTTTTTT. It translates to CASSPGQGEANEKLFF.